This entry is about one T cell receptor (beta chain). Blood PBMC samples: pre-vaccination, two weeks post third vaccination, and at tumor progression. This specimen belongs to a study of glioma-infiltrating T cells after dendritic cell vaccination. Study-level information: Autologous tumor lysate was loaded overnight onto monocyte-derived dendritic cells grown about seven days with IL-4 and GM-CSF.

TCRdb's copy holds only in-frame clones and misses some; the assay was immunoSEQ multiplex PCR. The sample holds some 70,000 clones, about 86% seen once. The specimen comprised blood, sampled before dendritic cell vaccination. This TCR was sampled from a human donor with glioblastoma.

CDR3 loop: CASSLAGQGWNEQYF. The DNA of the CDR3 is TGTGCCAGCAGCTTAGCGGGACAGGGTTGGAACGAGCAGTACTTC. The chain couples TRBV7-9 to TRBJ2-7; 9 nucleotides line up with TRBD1. Per the germline V gene, CDR1 is SEHNR and CDR2 is FQNEAQ (reference sequence). V lost 0 bases and J lost 5; bases outside the gene matches: 5. The CDR3 contains 15 residues. Drawing the rest from reference TRBV7-9 and TRBJ2-7, the complete variable domain is DTGVSQNPRHKITKRGQNVTFRCDPISEHNRLYWYRQTLGQGPEFLTYFQNEAQLEKSRLLSDRFSAERPKGSFSTLEIQRTEQGDSAMYLCASSLAGQGWNEQYFGPGTRLTVT.